The source of this TCR beta chain is a study of blood T cell repertoires in COVID-19. CDR3 length: 17 residues. V dropped 1 base and J dropped 7; count of bases not matched to a gene: 4. Germline loops: CDR1 SGHNT, CDR2 YYREEE (reference sequence). This clone showed up just a few times. Individuals aged about 18 to 95 years were recruited from approximately 22 US areas. Recovered participants had two consecutive negative NP/OP PCR tests, healthcare professional clearance, or symptom resolution. The authors' processing: Amplification from reference gene primers served as the basis for estimated nucleated cell counts. Method: immunoSEQ multiplex PCR; TCRdb's copy keeps in-frame clones and lacks some. V, J and clone size derive from that table, while D and trimming were established from the DNA sequence. The profile shows 150,000 to 200,000 clones, about nine tenths of them singletons.

The receptor was derived from a young woman who had recovered from COVID-19. The specimen was PBMCs or T cells enriched from blood (not recorded which). The chain is built from TRBV5-4 and TRBJ2-2, with 16 bases that match TRBD2. CDR3 region: CASSLPGTSGGDGELFF. CDR3 bases: TGTGCCAGCAGCTTGCCCGGGACTAGCGGGGGGGACGGGGAGCTGTTTTTT.